Following are 19 T cell receptor beta chains from one sample sequenced in a study of T-cell memory formation after mild COVID-19. TCRdb independently ran MiXCR on the 5' RACE reads; one entry per CDR3 protein. The repertoire includes roughly 550,000 distinct CDR3 sequences, roughly 22% of them detected once, and roughly an eighth sits in the top ten. Sequenced sample: PBMCs or a T cell subset sorted from them (not recorded which). The receptors shown here come from an adult woman who had mild COVID-19 (a few samples of this study predate the infection). Cell type and time point are not known.

This clonotype has more than one count but fewer than ten. J is TRBJ2-5 and V is TRBV11-2; 10 nucleotides match TRBD2. J gave up 5 bases and V 7 bases, and 10 bases lay outside the gene matches. Germline V gene sequence: CDR1 SGHAT, CDR2 FQNNGV. The CDR3 contains 15 residues. The CDR3 DNA follows: TGTGCCAGCACGCTCCTAGCGGGGGCGGAGGAGACCCAGTACTTC. Encoded protein: CASTLLAGAEETQYF.

This clonotype showed up just a few times. The chain links TRBV5-1 to TRBJ2-5; D may be TRBD1 (6 bases). The CDR3 is made up of 15 amino acids. Trimming removed 0 bases at V and 1 base at J, with 10 bases between. The germline V gene has CDR1 SGHRS and CDR2 YFSETQ. CDR3 sequence reads: CASSLVDRSQETQYF. CDR3 nucleotide sequence: TGCGCCAGCAGCTTGGTGGACAGATCCCAAGAGACCCAGTACTTC.

This clonotype has just a few counts. The chain couples TRBV4-3 to TRBJ1-2; no definite D call. V shed 0 bases and J shed 2 bases, with 13 bases lying between them. The CDR3 contains 16 residues. Germline V gives CDR1 LGHNA, CDR2 YSLEER. CDR3 coding DNA: TGCGCCAGCAGCCAAGACTCGCCGGCCCGGAACTATGGCTACACCTTC. This gives the protein CASSQDSPARNYGYTF.

This clonotype has at least ten counts. The rearrangement uses TRBV20-1 and TRBJ1-1, with 10 nucleotides matching TRBD1. This CDR3 contains 12 residues. J lost 3 bases, V lost 5 bases, and 0 bases had no gene match. Germline V lookup: CDR1 DFQATT, CDR2 SNEGSKA (reference sequence). CDR3 nucleotides: TGCAGTGCTGGACAGGGGGACACTGAAGCTTTCTTT. Its protein is CSAGQGDTEAFF.

This clonotype has only a few counts. The rearrangement joins TRBV4-3 to TRBJ1-3; D may be TRBD1 (5 bases). From germline, CDR1 is LGHNA and CDR2 YSLEER. This CDR3 contains 15 residues. Deletions cut 1 base from V and 8 bases from J, with 15 bases between. The CDR3 DNA follows: TGCGCCAGCAGCCAAGGAACGGGGTTGGGGGACACCATATATTTT. This codes for CASSQGTGLGDTIYF.

This clonotype appeared many times. This chain connects TRBV7-2 to TRBJ1-1; 8 bases map to TRBD1. The germline V gene has CDR1 SGHTA and CDR2 FQGNSA. J lost 7 bases, V lost 3 bases, and 1 base had no gene match. This CDR3 is built from 12 residues. Written as DNA, the CDR3 is TGTGCCAGCAGCTTGACAGGGGTTGAAGCTTTCTTT. Its translation is CASSLTGVEAFF.

The chain links TRBV24-1 to TRBJ2-3; D may be TRBD2 (6 bases). This CDR3 is 15 amino acids long. Germline CDR1 reads KGHDR; CDR2 reads SFDVKD. V lost 2 bases to trimming and J lost 0 bases, with 8 bases between them. The DNA for the CDR3 is TGTGCCACCAGTGATTGGGGGACTAGCACAGATACGCAGTATTTT. Protein sequence: CATSDWGTSTDTQYF.

This clonotype came up a few times. The rearrangement joins TRBV7-3 to TRBJ1-6; D is undetermined. Deletions cut 1 base from V and 5 bases from J, with 6 bases between. Germline values: CDR1 SGHTA, CDR2 FQGTGA. The CDR3 has 14 amino acids. The CDR3 DNA sequence: TGTGCCAGCAGCTTAAGGGCAGATAATTCACCCCTCCACTTT. It codes for CASSLRADNSPLHF.

This clonotype has a count of ten or more. The rearrangement links TRBV7-3 to TRBJ2-3; 11 bases line up with TRBD2. This CDR3 spans 15 amino acids. The trim removed 5 bases at V and 5 bases at J, leaving 6 bases unmatched. Germline V CDR1 and CDR2: SGHTA, FQGTGA. This chain's CDR3 is CASSPLAGGRDTQYF. CDR3 DNA sequence: TGTGCCAGCAGCCCGCTAGCGGGGGGTCGAGATACGCAGTATTTT.

V and J are TRBV6-6 and TRBJ1-1, with D maybe TRBD1 (5 bases). Trimming took 0 bases from V and 9 from J, leaving 8 bases between them. The CDR3 loop spans 12 amino acids. Germline CDR1 is MNHNY and CDR2 is SVGAGI (reference sequence). DNA for the CDR3: TGTGCCAGCAGTTACTCGGGGGAGCAAGCTTTCTTT. This codes for CASSYSGEQAFF.

The rearrangement joins TRBV12-3 or TRBV12-4 to TRBJ2-3; D is undetermined. The V gene lost 3 bases and the J gene lost 2 bases, with 9 bases spanning the gap. There are 14 residues in the CDR3. The CDR3 DNA is TGTGCCAGCAGTTTTCGGGCCTACACAGATACGCAGTATTTT. Protein: CASSFRAYTDTQYF.

The CDR3 nucleotides are TGCGCCAGCAGCCAAGCCGAAGATAGACAGGGACAGGACGAGCAGTACTTC. Its translation: CASSQAEDRQGQDEQYF. V and J are TRBV4-3 and TRBJ2-7; 8 positions match TRBD1. CDR1 is LGHNA, CDR2 YSLEER, per germline. V shed 1 base, J shed 5 bases, and the junction held 13 bases outside the gene matches. The CDR3 has 17 amino acids.

The gene calls are TRBV20-1 and TRBJ2-1; D unclear. The CDR3 is 14 residues long. The germline gives CDR1 DFQATT, CDR2 SNEGSKA (reference sequence). The V end lost 1 base, the J end lost 12 bases, and 19 bases lay between the germline ends. CDR3 loop: CSARGQPGWYGQFF. Written as DNA, the CDR3 is TGCAGTGCTAGAGGGCAGCCCGGGTGGTATGGGCAGTTCTTC.

The chain joins TRBV5-1 to TRBJ1-4; 10 bases are a match to TRBD1. Trimming removed 3 bases from V and 8 bases from J; junction bases left unmatched: 7. The CDR3 contains 15 residues. The germline V gene has CDR1 SGHRS and CDR2 YFSETQ. The CDR3 sequence is CASSSSTGGREKLFF. CDR3 coding DNA: TGCGCCAGCAGCTCATCGACAGGGGGCAGGGAAAAACTGTTTTTT.

This clonotype came up a few times. V gene TRBV6-2 or TRBV6-3 combines with J gene TRBJ2-7; D remains ambiguous. Per the germline V gene, CDR1 is MNHEY and CDR2 is SVGEGT. The CDR3 is 11 amino acids. Trimming shortened V by 2 bases and J by 9 bases, and 8 bases separated the two germline ends. The CDR3 here is CASSYGVGQYF. As DNA, the CDR3 is TGTGCCAGCAGTTACGGCGTAGGGCAGTACTTC.

The V and J genes are TRBV6-5 and TRBJ2-3; 14 bases match TRBD2. Germline V gene lookup returns CDR1 MNHEY and CDR2 SVGAGI. Trimming removed 4 bases from V and 3 bases from J; junction bases left unmatched: 9. This CDR3 has 18 amino acids. In nucleotides, the CDR3 is TGTGCCAGCAGTTCCCCGGGACTAGCGGGAGCGGCGACAGATACGCAGTATTTT. Protein: CASSSPGLAGAATDTQYF.

The DNA of the CDR3 is TGTGCCAGCGCGGGAGAGACCCAGTACTTC. As protein: CASAGETQYF. The gene calls are TRBV12-3 or TRBV12-4 and TRBJ2-5; tentatively, D is TRBD2 (5 bases). The CDR3 has 10 residues. Trimming took off 8 bases at V and 4 bases at J, with 5 bases between the two ends.

The rearrangement uses TRBV7-9 and TRBJ1-1; D remains unclear. Per the germline V gene, CDR1 is SEHNR and CDR2 is FQNEAQ (reference sequence). There are 12 residues in the CDR3. V was cut by 2 bases and J by 6 bases, with 7 bases left in between. The CDR3 protein is CASSLRTPEAFF. The CDR3 DNA reads TGTGCCAGCAGCTTAAGAACCCCTGAAGCTTTCTTT.

The chain links TRBV24-1 to TRBJ2-5; 9 nucleotides match TRBD1. V lost 3 bases to trimming and J lost 5 bases; unmatched junction nucleotides: 6. This CDR3 has 15 amino acids. The germline gives CDR1 KGHDR, CDR2 SFDVKD. This CDR3 reads CATSDPTGGVETQYF. In nucleotides, the CDR3 is TGTGCCACCAGTGATCCTACAGGGGGCGTGGAGACCCAGTACTTC.